This TCR beta chain derives from a study of cytomegalovirus exposure and HLA in healthy donors. In regard to this clone: Antigen unknown.

Germline CDR1 and CDR2: SGHKS and YYEKEE (reference sequence). Trimming removed 0 bases at V and 0 bases at J, with 9 bases between. The CDR3 runs to 15 residues. PCR amplification relied on 60 Vbeta primers (plus 13 Jbeta primers). Sequencing used immunoSEQ multiplex PCR; TCRdb keeps in-frame clones, though not all of them. In the table there are about 160,000 clones, 80% of which are singletons. The study, taken as a whole, reports: The study recorded 150 to 200 TCR beta chains that were cytomegalovirus-associated. Later on, analysis showed that most CMV-associated TCR beta chains appeared to be HLA-restricted. The likely explanation for a cluster of highly shared sequence variants was sequencing artifact.

The sequenced sample consisted of PBMCs. This TCR was sampled from a man under 40 in good health and CMV-seronegative. The chain carries TRBV5-5 and TRBJ1-1, with unresolved D. The CDR3 loop reads CASSLEQFMNTEAFF. CDR3 DNA: TGTGCCAGCAGCTTGGAGCAATTCATGAACACTGAAGCTTTCTTT.